These 20 T cell receptor beta chains were sequenced from one sample in a study of blood T cell repertoires in COVID-19 (dated by TCRdb to 2020 to 2022). Receptors were amplified or captured by the immunoSEQ multiplex PCR assay. The table was pulled from immuneACCESS by TCRdb, which kept in-frame rearrangements only. Such tables lose some clones; where checked, under half of the loss comes from unresolved V genes, and the rest has no known cause. The sample profile shows some 97,000 clones; 70% to 80% of them were found once. The ten largest clones take up 9.5% to 13% of the sample. Sequences were obtained from peripheral blood. The receptors come from a woman in her 70s with acute or convalescent COVID-19.

As DNA, the CDR3 is TGTGCCAGCAGTGAGGGACTTGTGACTCCCGCTTTCTTT. This sequence encodes CASSEGLVTPAFF. This chain joins TRBV25-1 and TRBJ1-1; tentatively, D is TRBD1 (5 bases). Between the trimmed V and J ends, which lost 3 bases and 11 bases, there was a span of 16 bases. Germline-derived CDR1 and CDR2 are MGHDK and SYGVNS. The CDR3 is made up of 13 amino acids.

Remarks on this clone: Other DNA variants within this sample encode the same CDR3. This rearrangement joins TRBV28 to TRBJ1-5; the match to TRBD1 covers 10 bases. This CDR3 spans 14 amino acids. CDR1 and CDR2 (germline): MDHEN, SYDVKM. Losses at the gene ends were 5 bases for V and 5 bases for J; bases not matched to a gene: 3. The CDR3 loop is CASSPGTGDQPQHF. CDR3 DNA: TGTGCCAGCAGTCCCGGGACAGGGGATCAGCCCCAGCATTTT.

V and J are TRBV6-4 and TRBJ2-1; TRBD1 matches at 11 bases. After removal of 2 bases from V and 6 bases from J, the junction contained 0 bases not matched to a gene. The CDR3 is 14 amino acids. CDR1 and CDR2 from the germline V gene are MRHNA and SNTAGT. In nucleotides, the CDR3 is TGTGCCAGCAGTGACGGGACAGGGGGCAATGAGCAGTTCTTC. Its translation is CASSDGTGGNEQFF.

The rearrangement uses TRBV18 and TRBJ1-2; the D is unclear. CDR3 length equals 15 residues. Germline V CDR1 and CDR2: KGHSH, LQKENI. V was shortened by 2 bases and J by 6 bases, with 16 bases between the two germline ends. This CDR3 reads CASSPFRGNEDGYTF. CDR3 in DNA: TGTGCCAGCTCACCATTCCGGGGTAACGAGGATGGCTACACCTTC.

V usage is TRBV28 and J usage is TRBJ2-7, with 10 bases lining up with TRBD1. The trim removed 5 bases at V and 4 bases at J, leaving 8 bases unmatched. Per the germline V gene, CDR1 is MDHEN and CDR2 is SYDVKM. The CDR3 extends over 15 amino acids. CDR3 amino acids: CASSTTGTGVYEQYV. CDR3 coding DNA: TGTGCCAGCAGTACAACTGGGACAGGGGTATACGAGCAGTACGTC.

V usage is TRBV9 and J usage is TRBJ2-1; possibly TRBD1 for D (6 bases). Trimming removed 4 bases from V and 2 bases from J, with 13 bases in between. Germline V lookup: CDR1 SGDLS, CDR2 YYNGEE. The CDR3 loop spans 15 amino acids. CDR3 DNA sequence: TGTGCCAGCAGCCCCCGGGACAAAACCTACAATGAGCAGTTCTTC. Translating gives CASSPRDKTYNEQFF.

The CDR3 nucleotides read TGTGCCACCAGTGACCTAGCGGGGGGGTACAATGAGCAGTTCTTC. Protein product: CATSDLAGGYNEQFF. V gene TRBV24-1 combines with J gene TRBJ2-1; 12 bases are a match to TRBD2. The germline V gene encodes CDR1 KGHDR and CDR2 SFDVKD. The CDR3 is 15 residues long. The ends lost 4 bases at V and 4 bases at J; junction bases unmatched: 1.

The CDR3 DNA is TGCAGTGCTGATCAGGGCTACGAGCAGTACGTC. Protein: CSADQGYEQYV. The chain uses TRBV20-1 and TRBJ2-7, with D possibly being TRBD1 (5 bases). V lost 5 bases to trimming and J lost 3 bases, with 8 bases between them. CDR3 length: 11 residues. From germline, CDR1 is DFQATT and CDR2 SNEGSKA (reference sequence).

CDR3 DNA sequence: TGTGCTAGTGGTTTGGACCAGGGGTTCGGTGAAGCTTTCTTT. Amino acids: CASGLDQGFGEAFF. V is TRBV12-5 and J is TRBJ1-1; the D gene is possibly TRBD1 (6 bases). Germline CDR1 is LGHNT and CDR2 is FRNRAP. Deletions cut 1 base from V and 7 bases from J, with 13 bases between. This CDR3 has 14 residues.

The V call is TRBV7-9, the J call TRBJ1-2; D unresolved. Germline V CDR1 and CDR2: SEHNR, FQNEAQ (reference sequence). CDR3 length: 11 residues. Trimming took 5 bases from V and 8 from J, leaving 9 bases between them. The CDR3 region is CASSHDTGYTF. The CDR3 DNA sequence: TGTGCCAGCAGCCACGACACCGGCTACACCTTC.

V usage is TRBV9 and J usage is TRBJ1-2, with D tentatively TRBD1 (6 bases). The CDR3 consists of 17 residues. The ends were cut back, 5 bases at V and 2 bases at J, with 22 bases in the middle. CDR1 is SGDLS and CDR2 is YYNGEE in the germline V gene. The CDR3 sequence: CASSLGGPAGANYGYTF. CDR3 coding DNA: TGTGCCAGCAGTCTCGGGGGCCCAGCGGGGGCCAACTATGGCTACACCTTC.

This clone was picked up a small number of times. This chain joins TRBV7-9 and TRBJ1-2; TRBD1 matches at 7 bases. The V segment lost 5 bases and the J segment 0 bases; nucleotides outside the gene matches: 6. The CDR3 runs to 15 residues. The germline V gene encodes CDR1 SEHNR and CDR2 FQNEAQ (reference sequence). CDR3 in DNA: TGTGCCAGCAGCGATCCGGGACAGACTAACTATGGCTACACCTTC. It codes for CASSDPGQTNYGYTF.

V and J are TRBV6-5 and TRBJ1-2; perhaps TRBD1 as D (6 bases). Trimming shortened V by 1 base and J by 4 bases, and 13 bases separated the two germline ends. CDR3 size: 15 residues. Germline V gene data show CDR1 as MNHEY and CDR2 as SVGAGI. The CDR3 is CASSYWLGGAYGYTF. The CDR3, as DNA: TGTGCCAGCAGTTACTGGTTAGGGGGGGCCTATGGCTACACCTTC.

This chain links TRBV7-2 with TRBJ1-1; unclear D gene. Germline CDR1 reads SGHTA; CDR2 reads FQGNSA. Trimming cost V 5 bases and J 2 bases, with 9 bases left between them. This CDR3 has 13 residues. The CDR3 region has the DNA TGTGCCAGCAGCCCCGGTAGAAACACTGAAGCTTTCTTT. Translation: CASSPGRNTEAFF.

This rearrangement joins TRBV7-3 to TRBJ2-2; D is undetermined. Trimming shortened V by 3 bases and J by 4 bases, and 3 bases separated the two germline ends. The CDR3 totals 12 residues. Germline V lookup: CDR1 SGHTA, CDR2 FQGTGA. CDR3 region: CASSFSTGELFF. The CDR3 bases are TGTGCCAGCAGCTTCAGCACCGGGGAGCTGTTTTTT.

This clone was observed a single time. V gene TRBV18 combines with J gene TRBJ1-2, with 8 positions matching TRBD1. This CDR3 comprises 14 residues. Germline V gives CDR1 KGHSH, CDR2 LQKENI. V trimming: 2 bases; J trimming: 7 bases; junction bases outside the gene matches: 6. The CDR3 reads CASSPGEQGGGYTF. The CDR3 bases are TGTGCCAGCTCACCAGGAGAACAGGGGGGTGGCTACACCTTC.

The CDR3 coding sequence is TGTGCCAGCTCACCGGGGGTCCAGGGGGCGGACTATGGCTACACCTTC. Translated, it gives CASSPGVQGADYGYTF. The J gene is TRBJ1-2, the V gene TRBV18, with 8 bases lining up with TRBD1. Germline CDR1 is KGHSH and CDR2 is LQKENI. This CDR3 contains 16 residues. The trim removed 3 bases at V and 3 bases at J, leaving 9 bases unmatched.

The CDR3 bases are TGCGCCAGCAGCCAGGGACCGGGAGGGGACACTGAAGCTTTCTTT. Protein sequence: CASSQGPGGDTEAFF. This chain joins TRBV5-1 and TRBJ1-1, with D possibly matching TRBD1 (5 bases). Germline assignment: CDR1 SGHRS and CDR2 YFSETQ. V was cut by 4 bases and J by 3 bases, with 16 bases left in between. CDR3 length: 15 amino acids.

V is TRBV7-3 and J is TRBJ2-2; tentatively, D is TRBD2 (6 bases). Between the trimmed V and J ends, which lost 3 bases and 5 bases, there was a span of 16 bases. This CDR3 comprises 16 residues. CDR1 is SGHTA, CDR2 FQGTGA, per germline. The CDR3 is CASSLGGPAMTGELFF. CDR3 nucleotides: TGTGCCAGCAGCTTGGGGGGACCGGCGATGACCGGGGAGCTGTTTTTT.

CDR3 protein: CASSEARQGRSPLHF. CDR3 DNA sequence: TGTGCCAGCAGCGAAGCCAGACAGGGTCGCTCACCCCTCCACTTT. This rearrangement joins TRBV6-4 to TRBJ1-6; 7 positions agree with TRBD1. The V and J ends lost 6 bases and 10 bases, in that order; junction bases with no gene match: 12. The CDR3 loop spans 15 amino acids. Germline V gene sequence: CDR1 MRHNA, CDR2 SNTAGT.